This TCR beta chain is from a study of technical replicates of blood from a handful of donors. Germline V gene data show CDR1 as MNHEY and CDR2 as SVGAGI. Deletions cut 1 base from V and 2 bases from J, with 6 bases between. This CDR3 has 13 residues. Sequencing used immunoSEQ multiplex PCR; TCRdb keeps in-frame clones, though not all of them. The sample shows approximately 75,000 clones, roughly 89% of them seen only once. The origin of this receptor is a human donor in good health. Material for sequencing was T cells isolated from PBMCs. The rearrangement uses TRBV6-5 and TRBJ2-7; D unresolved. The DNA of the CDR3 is TGTGCCAGCAGTTACTTCGGTACCTACGAGCAGTACTTC. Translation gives CASSYFGTYEQYF.